The rows below give T cell receptor beta chains drawn from one sample of a study of blood T cell repertoires in COVID-19. Produced via immunoSEQ multiplex PCR; TCRdb's table is partial and in-frame only. The repertoire holds about 120,000 clones, with roughly four fifths as singletons. Sequencing input: peripheral blood. All receptors come from a human donor in a cohort sampled during active COVID-19. Each CDR3 is given with its conserved first and last residue. A D gene is named only where the DNA matches it firmly. Clone sizes are given selectively: once, few, many, or a class where the clone is expanded.

j_gene: TRBJ1-1; d_gene: .; v_gene: TRBV15; abundance: .; CDR3nt: TGTGCCACTAGACCGAATTTGGTACAGCCTCAAGCTTTCTTT; CDR3aa: CATRPNLVQPQAFF
j_gene: TRBJ2-2; d_gene: .; v_gene: TRBV9; abundance: .; CDR3nt: TGTGCCAGCAGCGCCCTCAGGATTGGGACCGGGGAGCTGTTTTTT; CDR3aa: CASSALRIGTGELFF
j_gene: TRBJ2-3; d_gene: TRBD2; v_gene: TRBV3-1/TRBV3-2; abundance: .; CDR3nt: TGTGCCAGCAGCCTCAGACTAGCGGGGGTTTCAGATACGCAGTATTTT; CDR3aa: CASSLRLAGVSDTQYF
j_gene: TRBJ1-2; d_gene: .; v_gene: TRBV4-3; abundance: .; CDR3nt: TGCGCCAGCAGCCAAGATCAAAGGGGGAACGCCTATGGCTACACCTTC; CDR3aa: CASSQDQRGNAYGYTF
j_gene: TRBJ2-1; d_gene: TRBD2; v_gene: TRBV7-2; abundance: .; CDR3nt: TGTGCCAGCAGCTCCCCATCCCTCCTTAGCGGGGGGGCAAGTGAGCAGTTCTTC; CDR3aa: CASSSPSLLSGGASEQFF
j_gene: TRBJ2-5; d_gene: .; v_gene: TRBV6-5; abundance: .; CDR3nt: TGTGCCAGCACCCCTGGGACTGCACAAGAGACCCAGTACTTC; CDR3aa: CASTPGTAQETQYF
j_gene: TRBJ2-7; d_gene: .; v_gene: TRBV4-1; abundance: .; CDR3nt: TGCGCCAGCAGCCAACCATTCGGGGGAAGGGCCTACGAGCAGTACTTC; CDR3aa: CASSQPFGGRAYEQYF
j_gene: TRBJ2-5; d_gene: TRBD2; v_gene: TRBV28; abundance: .; CDR3nt: TGTGCCAGCAGTTTATCAGCGGGGGGACTGATGTTCCAAGAGACCCAGTACTTC; CDR3aa: CASSLSAGGLMFQETQYF
j_gene: TRBJ2-7; d_gene: TRBD1; v_gene: TRBV6-1; abundance: .; CDR3nt: TGTGCCAGCAGTGAAGCGACAGGGGGCGCCGACTCCTACGAGCAGTACTTC; CDR3aa: CASSEATGGADSYEQYF
j_gene: TRBJ1-4; d_gene: TRBD1; v_gene: TRBV30; abundance: .; CDR3nt: TGTGCCTGGAGTTCGGGACAGGGGGAGCGGGAGACTAATGAAAAACTGTTTTTT; CDR3aa: CAWSSGQGERETNEKLFF
j_gene: TRBJ1-5; d_gene: .; v_gene: TRBV6-6; abundance: few; CDR3nt: TGTGCCAGCAGCGTCCGGGGGTCGGGCAATCAGCCCCAGCATTTT; CDR3aa: CASSVRGSGNQPQHF
j_gene: TRBJ2-3; d_gene: .; v_gene: TRBV6-5; abundance: once; CDR3nt: TGTGCCAGCGCTGTAAGAAACCGGAAGGAGGATACGCAGTATTTT; CDR3aa: CASAVRNRKEDTQYF
j_gene: TRBJ2-1; d_gene: .; v_gene: TRBV7-9; abundance: .; CDR3nt: TGTGCCAGCCACGGGGGATCTGAGCAGTTCTTC; CDR3aa: CASHGGSEQFF
j_gene: TRBJ2-7; d_gene: .; v_gene: TRBV5-1; abundance: .; CDR3nt: TGCGCCAGCAGCCCGGGGAGGCCGAGCTCCTACGAGCAGTACTTC; CDR3aa: CASSPGRPSSYEQYF
j_gene: TRBJ2-7; d_gene: .; v_gene: TRBV5-6; abundance: .; CDR3nt: TGTGCCAGCAGCTTGGTTCGGGACACATCCATCCCCTACGAGCAGTACTTC; CDR3aa: CASSLVRDTSIPYEQYF
j_gene: TRBJ2-1; d_gene: .; v_gene: TRBV4-1; abundance: once; CDR3nt: TGCGCCAGCAGCCGACCGGTGGGGGGTCCCACCTACAATGAGCAGTTCTTC; CDR3aa: CASSRPVGGPTYNEQFF
j_gene: TRBJ2-2; d_gene: .; v_gene: TRBV5-1; abundance: .; CDR3nt: TGCGCCAGCAGCATAAGACAGCCGAACACCGGGGAGCTGTTTTTT; CDR3aa: CASSIRQPNTGELFF
j_gene: TRBJ1-5; d_gene: TRBD1; v_gene: TRBV10-3; abundance: .; CDR3nt: TGTGCCATCAGTGAGGGACAGGCCCACAATCAGCCCCAGCATTTT; CDR3aa: CAISEGQAHNQPQHF
j_gene: TRBJ2-2; d_gene: TRBD2; v_gene: TRBV7-2; abundance: .; CDR3nt: TGTGCCAGCAGCCCAGGGACTAGCGGGGGGGGATGGGAGCTGTTTTTT; CDR3aa: CASSPGTSGGGWELFF
j_gene: TRBJ1-1; d_gene: .; v_gene: TRBV29-1; abundance: .; CDR3nt: TGCAGCGCCGAATTGGTGGAGTCGCTAGGAGCTTTCTTT; CDR3aa: CSAELVESLGAFF
j_gene: TRBJ1-4; d_gene: .; v_gene: TRBV21-1; abundance: .; CDR3nt: TGTGCCAGCAGCAATGCCGGGAATGAAAAACTGTTTTTT; CDR3aa: CASSNAGNEKLFF
j_gene: TRBJ1-1; d_gene: .; v_gene: TRBV20-1; abundance: .; CDR3nt: TGCAGTGCTAGAGATGGGGGCGTAGCTTTCTTT; CDR3aa: CSARDGGVAFF
j_gene: TRBJ2-2; d_gene: TRBD1; v_gene: TRBV5-6; abundance: .; CDR3nt: TGTGCCAGCAGCAATAGGGGGACAGGACAAACCGGGGAGCTGTTTTTT; CDR3aa: CASSNRGTGQTGELFF
j_gene: TRBJ1-1; d_gene: TRBD1; v_gene: TRBV7-2; abundance: .; CDR3nt: TGTGCCAGCAGCTTACCTGGGACAGCGCCTGAAGCTTTCTTT; CDR3aa: CASSLPGTAPEAFF
j_gene: TRBJ1-2; d_gene: TRBD1; v_gene: TRBV13; abundance: .; CDR3nt: TGTGCCAGCAGCTCACAGGGGGCCGGCTATGGCTACACCTTC; CDR3aa: CASSSQGAGYGYTF
j_gene: TRBJ1-1; d_gene: .; v_gene: TRBV11-2; abundance: .; CDR3nt: TGTGCCAGCAGCTTAGACGAGGCCGGGTTAATGCGATTT; CDR3aa: CASSLDEAGLMRF
j_gene: TRBJ1-2; d_gene: .; v_gene: TRBV2; abundance: .; CDR3nt: TGTGCCAGCAGTGAAGGCGGGTCGAGTGGCTACACCTTC; CDR3aa: CASSEGGSSGYTF
j_gene: TRBJ2-1; d_gene: TRBD1; v_gene: TRBV7-7; abundance: once; CDR3nt: TGTGCCAGCAGCCCCGGGACAGGGTTGCACAATGAGCAGTTCTTC; CDR3aa: CASSPGTGLHNEQFF
j_gene: TRBJ1-3; d_gene: .; v_gene: TRBV5-5; abundance: .; CDR3nt: TGTGCCAGCAGCTTTAATCCTCGGGTTGGGTCTGGAAACACCATATATTTT; CDR3aa: CASSFNPRVGSGNTIYF